Presented here are 31 T cell receptor beta chains from one specimen sequenced in a study of technical replicates of blood from a few donors. The protocol was immunoSEQ multiplex PCR, while the TCRdb copy is restricted to in-frame clones and leaves out a portion. This table has roughly 12,000 clones, about 94% appearing once. The specimen was PBMCs. All receptors derive from a human donor in good health.

This clone has a single count. This chain connects TRBV6-4 to TRBJ2-3; D perhaps matches TRBD2 (6 bases). The CDR3 covers 14 residues. Germline CDR1 and CDR2: MRHNA and SNTAGT. V gave up 4 bases and J gave up 4 bases, with 12 bases separating them. As DNA, the CDR3 is TGTGCCAGCAGTGCTTCGGGGGAGGCAGATACGCAGTATTTT. It encodes CASSASGEADTQYF.

The chain recombines TRBV7-7 with TRBJ2-2, with D uncertain. Germline V gene sequence: CDR1 SSHAT, CDR2 FNYEAQ (reference sequence). V was cut by 1 base and J by 5 bases, with 14 bases left in between. The CDR3 has 16 residues. The CDR3 loop is CASSLGSGPYTGELFF. The CDR3 DNA sequence: TGTGCCAGCAGCTTAGGTTCAGGTCCTTATACCGGGGAGCTGTTTTTT.

The gene calls are TRBV7-9 and TRBJ2-1; the D gene is possibly TRBD2 (5 bases). The CDR3 is 14 residues long. CDR1 is SEHNR and CDR2 is FQNEAQ in the germline V gene (reference sequence). Trimming removed 2 bases from V and 5 bases from J, with 10 bases in between. The CDR3, as DNA: TGTGCCAGCAGCTTACGGACTCTGGACAATGAGCAGTTCTTC. Residues: CASSLRTLDNEQFF.

The genes are TRBV2 and TRBJ2-5; 7 bases line up with TRBD2. Trimming cost V 7 bases and J 2 bases; bases outside gene matches: 10. The germline V gene has CDR1 SNHLY and CDR2 FYNNEI. The CDR3 runs to 15 residues. The DNA for the CDR3 is TGTGCCAGCACGCCAGCGGGAAGACATCAAGAGACCCAGTACTTC. It is translated as CASTPAGRHQETQYF.

CDR3 sequence: CASSEVRAGNEKLFF. CDR3 bases: TGTGCCAGCAGTGAAGTGAGGGCGGGTAATGAAAAACTGTTTTTT. V and J are TRBV2 and TRBJ1-4, with D hard to call. CDR3 length equals 15 residues. Trimming took 1 base from V and 4 from J, leaving 10 bases between them. CDR1 SNHLY and CDR2 FYNNEI come from the germline V gene.

In this sample, this clone turned up once. The J gene is TRBJ2-7, the V gene TRBV28; 7 bases line up with TRBD1. Germline-derived CDR1 and CDR2 are MDHEN and SYDVKM. Trimming removed 3 bases from V and 5 bases from J; junction bases left unmatched: 10. This CDR3 is 15 amino acids long. The CDR3 protein is CASSLFTGDVHEQYF. Written as DNA, the CDR3 is TGTGCCAGCAGTTTGTTTACAGGGGATGTCCACGAGCAGTACTTC.

The rearrangement links TRBV10-3 to TRBJ1-1; D may be TRBD1 (5 bases). Germline assignment: CDR1 ENHRY and CDR2 SYGVKD. The CDR3 consists of 16 residues. Trimming cost V 6 bases and J 5 bases, with 22 bases left between them. The CDR3 sequence is CAIRSGGVPSGTEAFF. Written as DNA, the CDR3 is TGTGCCATCAGGTCGGGGGGGGTCCCGAGCGGGACTGAAGCTTTCTTT.

V is TRBV29-1 and J is TRBJ2-7; D possibly corresponds to TRBD1 (5 bases). The CDR3 runs to 11 residues. The germline gives CDR1 SQVTM, CDR2 ANQGSEA. V gave up 7 bases and J gave up 3 bases, with 10 bases separating them. CDR3 sequence (DNA): TGCAGCGCCGGACAAAACTACGAGCAGTACTTC. This translates into CSAGQNYEQYF.

The chain links TRBV6-5 to TRBJ2-7, with TRBD1 matching over 8 bases. Looked up from germline, CDR1 is MNHEY and CDR2 is SVGAGI. J gave up 3 bases and V 4 bases, and 8 bases lay outside the gene matches. The CDR3 covers 15 residues. The CDR3 here is CASSSLTGALYEQYF. The CDR3 nucleotides read TGTGCCAGCAGTTCCTTGACAGGGGCCCTCTACGAGCAGTACTTC.

The CDR3: CASRASGTPDTQYF. CDR3 coding DNA: TGCGCCAGCAGAGCTAGCGGGACCCCAGATACGCAGTATTTT. This chain uses TRBV10-2 with TRBJ2-3; 9 bases are a match to TRBD2. The V gene's germline CDR1 is WSHSY and CDR2 SAAADI. CDR3 length: 14 amino acids. After removal of 6 bases from V and 4 bases from J, the junction contained 5 bases not matched to a gene.

The CDR3 nucleotides read TGTGCCAGCAGCAAGGACAGCTATCAGCCCCAGCATTTT. This codes for CASSKDSYQPQHF. The V gene is TRBV11-2, the J gene TRBJ1-5; tentatively, D is TRBD1 (6 bases). This CDR3 has 13 residues. With 5 bases removed from V and 5 bases from J, the gap between germline ends came to 10 bases. Germline V gives CDR1 SGHAT, CDR2 FQNNGV.

The rearrangement links TRBV28 to TRBJ1-4; TRBD1 might be the D (6 bases). This CDR3 has 19 amino acids. Germline CDR1 is MDHEN and CDR2 is SYDVKM. V lost 4 bases, J lost 2 bases, and 23 bases lay in between. The CDR3 DNA is TGTGCCAGCAGTTCCCCATCTGGGCAGGGGCGCCGGACTAATGAAAAACTGTTTTTT. Its protein product is CASSSPSGQGRRTNEKLFF.

The V call is TRBV6-6, the J call TRBJ2-3; D may be TRBD2 (5 bases). Looked up from germline, CDR1 is MNHNY and CDR2 is SVGAGI (reference sequence). The CDR3 length is 15 residues. V lost 4 bases to trimming and J lost 2 bases, with 13 bases between them. CDR3 sequence reads: CASSSPLEATDTQYF. The DNA for the CDR3 is TGTGCCAGCAGTTCTCCACTAGAGGCCACAGATACGCAGTATTTT.

J is TRBJ2-1 and V is TRBV9; D is unclear. Germline V gene sequence: CDR1 SGDLS, CDR2 YYNGEE. Trimming stripped 7 bases from V and 2 bases from J, with 10 bases between. The CDR3 sequence is 13 residues long. In DNA, the CDR3 is TGTGCCAGCCGCCCGCGGACCTACAATGAGCAGTTCTTC. It is translated as CASRPRTYNEQFF.

This rearrangement joins TRBV5-1 to TRBJ2-7; 10 bases are shared with TRBD2. Germline CDR1 reads SGHRS; CDR2 reads YFSETQ. J gave up 3 bases and V 4 bases, and 13 bases lay outside the gene matches. The CDR3 covers 17 residues. The CDR3 coding sequence is TGCGCCAGCAGCCAGGGGACTAGCGCTCATCGGATCTACGAGCAGTACTTC. It is translated as CASSQGTSAHRIYEQYF. The full variable domain, in which reference TRBV5-1 and TRBJ2-7 provide the parts outside the CDR3, is KAGVTQTPRYLIKTRGQQVTLSCSPISGHRSVSWYQQTPGQGLQFLFEYFSETQRNKGNFPGRFSGRQFSNSRSEMNVSTLELGDSALYLCASSQGTSAHRIYEQYFGPGTRLTVT.

The V call is TRBV7-9, the J call TRBJ2-1, with D unclear. The CDR3 is 12 residues long. The germline CDR1 and CDR2 sequences are SEHNR and FQNEAQ (reference sequence). Trimming removed 5 bases from V and 8 bases from J, with 10 bases in between. CDR3 loop: CASSPDTDEQFF. In DNA form, the CDR3 reads TGTGCCAGCAGCCCCGACACGGATGAGCAGTTCTTC.

V is TRBV9 and J is TRBJ2-3, with D maybe TRBD1 (5 bases). Germline V gene data show CDR1 as SGDLS and CDR2 as YYNGEE. The CDR3 length is 15 residues. Trimming took off 6 bases at V and 0 bases at J, with 14 bases between the two ends. CDR3 in amino acids: CASKTDPTSTDTQYF. Here the CDR3 DNA reads TGTGCCAGCAAGACAGACCCGACTAGCACAGATACGCAGTATTTT.

The chain combines TRBV5-1 with TRBJ2-2; TRBD2 aligns across 14 bases. Germline V gene sequence: CDR1 SGHRS, CDR2 YFSETQ. Trimming removed 4 bases from V and 5 bases from J; junction bases left unmatched: 10. This CDR3 is built from 18 residues. Here the CDR3 DNA reads TGCGCCAGCAGCCCGGCCGGGACTAGCGGGAGTGGAACCGGGGAGCTGTTTTTT. Translating it yields CASSPAGTSGSGTGELFF.

The CDR3 region has the DNA TGTGCCAGCAGTGAAGAGGGGCTAGCGGGAGTTGACACCGGGGAGCTGTTTTTT. Its translation: CASSEEGLAGVDTGELFF. The chain couples TRBV6-1 to TRBJ2-2; 10 bases map to TRBD2. The germline CDR1 and CDR2 sequences are MNHNS and SASEGT. Trimming at V came to 1 base and at J to 3 bases, leaving 8 bases not matched to a gene. The CDR3 is 18 amino acids.

The rearrangement links TRBV6-1 to TRBJ2-7; D is perhaps TRBD1 (5 bases). Germline V gene data show CDR1 as MNHNS and CDR2 as SASEGT. This CDR3 has 14 amino acids. The germline V and J ends were trimmed by 4 bases and 2 bases, with 12 bases remaining between them. CDR3 loop: CASSGHRLTYEQYF. The CDR3 coding sequence is TGTGCCAGCAGTGGGCACAGGCTGACCTACGAGCAGTACTTC.

The chain uses TRBV5-1 and TRBJ1-1, with D possibly TRBD1 on 5 matching bases. CDR3 length: 14 amino acids. Trimming removed 2 bases from V and 4 bases from J, with 12 bases in between. CDR1 and CDR2 from the germline V gene are SGHRS and YFSETQ. CDR3 nucleotides: TGCGCCAGCAGCTTTGCAGGGATAATCACTGAAGCTTTCTTT. As protein: CASSFAGIITEAFF.

CDR3 nucleotides: TGTGCCGTCAACGACCCGGGGGAAGCGGGAGTAACGGACGAGCAGTACTTC. Its translation is CAVNDPGEAGVTDEQYF. J is TRBJ2-7 and V is TRBV10-3, with 8 bases that match TRBD2. The trim removed 11 bases at V and 5 bases at J, leaving 23 bases unmatched. The germline V gene has CDR1 ENHRY and CDR2 SYGVKD. The CDR3 length is 17 residues.

The V and J genes are TRBV6-1 and TRBJ2-6; D is perhaps TRBD1 (5 bases). The CDR3 spans 15 residues. Trimming pared 2 bases from V and 3 bases from J, leaving 8 bases between. Germline lookup yields CDR1 MNHNS and CDR2 SASEGT. In DNA, the CDR3 is TGTGCCAGCAGTGAAAGGGGTGATGGGGCCAACGTCCTGACTTTC. Protein: CASSERGDGANVLTF.

The chain uses TRBV18 and TRBJ2-7, with TRBD1 as a possible D gene (6 bases). This CDR3 is 14 amino acids long. Germline values: CDR1 KGHSH, CDR2 LQKENI. With 4 bases removed from V and 4 bases from J, the gap between germline ends came to 14 bases. The CDR3 loop is CASSQTGGSYEQYF. As DNA, the CDR3 is TGTGCCAGCTCACAGACAGGAGGAAGTTACGAGCAGTACTTC. Complete variable domain (other parts from reference TRBV18 and TRBJ2-7): NAGVMQNPRHLVRRRGQEARLRCSPMKGHSHVYWYRQLPEEGLKFMVYLQKENIIDESGMPKERFSAEFPKEGPSILRIQQVVRGDSAAYFCASSQTGGSYEQYFGPGTRLTVT.

This clone was seen only once. CDR3: CASTPGGGYNEQFF. The CDR3 DNA sequence: TGCGCCAGCACCCCGGGAGGGGGGTACAATGAGCAGTTCTTC. The chain links TRBV5-1 to TRBJ2-1, with 8 positions matching TRBD2. The germline V gene has CDR1 SGHRS and CDR2 YFSETQ. The V and J ends lost 6 bases and 4 bases, in that order; junction bases with no gene match: 6. CDR3 length: 14 residues.

Here the CDR3 reads CASSVESRGGSYEQYF. CDR3 nucleotides: TGTGCCAGCAGCGTAGAATCGCGGGGCGGCTCCTACGAGCAGTACTTC. The chain links TRBV9 to TRBJ2-7, with TRBD2 as a possible D gene (6 bases). The CDR3 has 16 residues. V lost 0 bases and J lost 0, with 13 bases in between. CDR1 is SGDLS and CDR2 is YYNGEE in the germline V gene.

The chain joins TRBV10-3 to TRBJ2-5; tentatively, D is TRBD2 (5 bases). V lost 3 bases, J lost 2 bases, and 16 bases lay in between. CDR3 length: 16 residues. Germline lookup yields CDR1 ENHRY and CDR2 SYGVKD. CDR3 bases: TGTGCCATCAGTGAATGGACTGTTGCTAAACAAGAGACCCAGTACTTC. It specifies CAISEWTVAKQETQYF.

This chain uses TRBV6-5 with TRBJ2-5; 9 bases align to TRBD2. The J segment lost 4 bases and the V segment lost 6 bases, leaving 9 bases of the junction unmatched. The germline gives CDR1 MNHEY, CDR2 SVGAGI. The CDR3 extends over 15 amino acids. The CDR3 coding sequence is TGTGCCAGCAGGCGCCTAGGACTAGCGCGAGAGACCCAGTACTTC. Its protein is CASRRLGLARETQYF.

The table lists this clone with a count of one. The chain links TRBV27 to TRBJ2-1; D might be TRBD1 (5 bases). The CDR3 totals 15 residues. CDR1 and CDR2 (germline): MNHEY, SMNVEV (reference sequence). V lost 9 bases and J lost 0, with 15 bases in between. In nucleotides, the CDR3 is TGTGCCAGGACGTTGACAGCCCGCTCCTACAATGAGCAGTTCTTC. It specifies CARTLTARSYNEQFF.

The CDR3: CASSPREGEKLFF. CDR3 DNA: TGTGCCAGCAGTCCCAGGGAAGGTGAAAAACTGTTTTTT. V gene TRBV25-1 combines with J gene TRBJ1-4; possibly TRBD1 for D (5 bases). CDR1 is MGHDK and CDR2 is SYGVNS in the germline V gene. This CDR3 has 13 amino acids. Trimming removed 5 bases at V and 7 bases at J, with 11 bases between.

The rearrangement uses TRBV5-1 and TRBJ2-3; 8 nucleotides align to TRBD2. The J segment lost 3 bases and the V segment lost 4 bases, leaving 7 bases of the junction unmatched. This CDR3 spans 15 amino acids. Germline V lookup: CDR1 SGHRS, CDR2 YFSETQ. The DNA for the CDR3 is TGCGCCAGCAGCCTCTCACTAGCGGAGACAGATACGCAGTATTTT. Its protein is CASSLSLAETDTQYF. Full variable domain (missing parts from reference TRBV5-1 and TRBJ2-3): KAGVTQTPRYLIKTRGQQVTLSCSPISGHRSVSWYQQTPGQGLQFLFEYFSETQRNKGNFPGRFSGRQFSNSRSEMNVSTLELGDSALYLCASSLSLAETDTQYFGPGTRLTVL.